The T cell receptor (beta chain) under discussion was sequenced for a study of T-cell reconstitution after alpha-beta-depleted transplantation in children. Points from the study as a whole: There were reportedly several hundred expanded graft clones from which alpha-beta T cells came about two months after transplant.

Between the trimmed V and J ends, which lost 0 bases and 2 bases, there was a span of 13 bases. CDR3 length: 17 residues. CDR1 is MNHEY and CDR2 is SMNVEV in the germline V gene (reference sequence). A library of TCRbeta sequences, prepared with unique molecular identifiers, was generated. TCRdb fed the PCR reads into MiXCR, producing one record per CDR3 protein. The data show 400,000 to 550,000 distinct CDR3 sequences, roughly a tenth seen once. Details on this clonotype: What it binds is unknown.

The source was PBMCs, collected before TCRalphabeta/CD19-depleted stem cell transplant. The clonotype originates from a child aged 2 to 9 with inherited bone marrow failure, due to receive a stem cell transplant. The chain employs TRBV27 and TRBJ2-2, with D tentatively TRBD2 (6 bases). The chain's CDR3 is CASSLSWGEDNTGELFF. The DNA for the CDR3 is TGTGCCAGCAGTTTATCGTGGGGGGAGGATAACACCGGGGAGCTGTTTTTT.